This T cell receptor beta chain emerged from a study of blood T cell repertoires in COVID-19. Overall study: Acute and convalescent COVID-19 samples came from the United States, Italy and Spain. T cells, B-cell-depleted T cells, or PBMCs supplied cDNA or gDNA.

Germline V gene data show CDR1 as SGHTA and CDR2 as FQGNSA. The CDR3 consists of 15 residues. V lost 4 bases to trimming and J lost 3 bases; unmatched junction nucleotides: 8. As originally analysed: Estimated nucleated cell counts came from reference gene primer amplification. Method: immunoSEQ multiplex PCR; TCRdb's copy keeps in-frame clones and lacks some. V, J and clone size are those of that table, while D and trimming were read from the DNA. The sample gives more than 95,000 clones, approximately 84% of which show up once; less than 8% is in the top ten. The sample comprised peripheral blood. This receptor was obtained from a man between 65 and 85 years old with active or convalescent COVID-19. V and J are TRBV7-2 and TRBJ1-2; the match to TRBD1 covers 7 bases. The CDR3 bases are TGTGCCAGCAGCTCCTACAGGGGTGCAGACTATGGCTACACCTTC. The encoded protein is CASSSYRGADYGYTF.